These T cell receptor beta chains were read from a single sample in a study of blood T cell repertoires in COVID-19. TCRdb's copy holds only in-frame clones and misses some; the assay was immunoSEQ multiplex PCR. Here the sample spans 150,000 to 200,000 clones, about 87% being singletons. Sequences were obtained from peripheral blood. The source is a man between 18 and 35 years old with active or convalescent COVID-19. The CDR3 runs from the conserved cysteine through the conserved F or W. Each record gives: clone size, J gene, V gene, D gene, CDR3 protein, CDR3 DNA. The D gene is left open where the match is weak. Clone size is given for some rows only: seen once, a few or many times, or a class if the clone is expanded.

>-|TRBJ2-5|TRBV3-1/TRBV3-2|-
CASSPGLGGGTQYF
TGTGCCAGCAGCCCGGGGTTAGGGGGTGGGACCCAGTACTTC
>once|TRBJ1-2|TRBV6-4|-
CASSERGYGYTF
TGTGCCAGCAGTGAAAGGGGCTATGGCTACACCTTC
>-|TRBJ1-5|TRBV7-2|-
CASSLSQGGQPQHF
TGTGCCAGCAGCTTATCCCAGGGCGGTCAGCCCCAGCATTTT
>few|TRBJ1-1|TRBV3-1/TRBV3-2|-
CASSQGPGGAFF
TGTGCCAGCAGCCAAGGACCGGGGGGGGCTTTCTTT
>once|TRBJ2-1|TRBV2|TRBD2
CASETSGVSGEQFF
TGTGCCAGCGAGACTAGCGGGGTTTCGGGTGAGCAGTTCTTC
>-|TRBJ1-2|TRBV18|-
CASSRGAGYGYTF
TGTGCCAGCTCACGTGGGGCCGGCTATGGCTACACCTTC
>-|TRBJ2-1|TRBV25-1|TRBD2
CASSLGVLAESSYNEQFF
TGTGCCAGCAGTTTGGGGGTTCTAGCGGAAAGCTCCTACAATGAGCAGTTCTTC
>-|TRBJ2-1|TRBV7-2|-
CASSLALRGGEQFF
TGTGCCAGCAGCTTAGCGTTAAGGGGTGGCGAGCAGTTCTTC
>-|TRBJ1-1|TRBV28|-
CASSPRGGGNTEAFF
TGTGCCAGCAGTCCCCGTGGGGGGGGGAACACTGAAGCTTTCTTT
>-|TRBJ1-2|TRBV7-9|-
CASSLVQGINYGYTF
TGTGCCAGCAGCTTAGTGCAGGGTATTAACTATGGCTACACCTTC
>-|TRBJ2-1|TRBV6-4|-
CASRPDMSSYNEQFF
TGTGCCAGCAGGCCCGACATGAGCTCCTACAATGAGCAGTTCTTC
>-|TRBJ1-1|TRBV7-9|TRBD1
CASSLGSGGVTEAFF
TGTGCCAGCAGCTTAGGTTCAGGGGGCGTCACTGAAGCTTTCTTT
>-|TRBJ1-5|TRBV7-9|TRBD1
CASSPGTVQGQPQHF
TGTGCCAGCAGCCCCGGGACAGTTCAAGGTCAGCCCCAGCATTTT
>-|TRBJ1-4|TRBV5-1|-
CASSPTASPGEKLFF
TGCGCCAGCAGCCCCACCGCGTCCCCGGGGGAAAAACTGTTTTTT
>-|TRBJ1-4|TRBV4-1|-
CASSQSPEKLFF
TGCGCCAGCAGCCAGTCTCCGGAAAAACTGTTTTTT
>-|TRBJ2-7|TRBV7-2|TRBD2
CASSPGLAGVGVYEQYF
TGTGCCAGCAGCCCGGGACTAGCGGGAGTAGGAGTCTACGAGCAGTACTTC
>-|TRBJ2-1|TRBV18|-
CASSPIQGNNEQFF
TGTGCCAGCTCACCGATACAGGGCAACAATGAGCAGTTCTTC
>-|TRBJ1-2|TRBV18|TRBD1
CASSLDWGQGANGYTF
TGTGCCAGCTCACTGGACTGGGGACAGGGGGCTAATGGCTACACCTTC
>-|TRBJ2-1|TRBV14|-
CASSSWEPGDGEQFF
TGTGCCAGCAGCTCCTGGGAACCAGGGGACGGTGAGCAGTTCTTC
>-|TRBJ1-3|TRBV7-9|TRBD1
CASSLEAQGVSGNTIYF
TGTGCCAGCAGCTTAGAGGCGCAGGGGGTCTCTGGAAACACCATATATTTT
>-|TRBJ1-5|TRBV6-4|-
CASSPSPGNQPQHF
TGTGCCAGCAGCCCGAGTCCGGGCAATCAGCCCCAGCATTTT
>-|TRBJ2-7|TRBV6-5|-
CASSYSFSTYEQYF
TGTGCCAGCAGTTACTCGTTTAGTACCTACGAGCAGTACTTC
>-|TRBJ1-2|TRBV5-1|TRBD1
CASSLIPGQDLGGYTF
TGCGCCAGCAGCTTGATACCGGGACAGGACTTGGGTGGCTACACCTTC
>-|TRBJ1-1|TRBV6-5|TRBD1
CASIPWTGMGTEAFF
TGTGCCAGCATTCCCTGGACAGGGATGGGCACTGAAGCTTTCTTT
>-|TRBJ1-1|TRBV6-5|TRBD1
CANRGRNTEAFF
TGTGCCAACAGGGGGCGGAACACTGAAGCTTTCTTT
>once|TRBJ1-2|TRBV7-2|TRBD1
CASSNPWGRGDGYTF
TGTGCCAGCAGCAATCCGTGGGGCAGGGGGGATGGCTACACCTTC
>-|TRBJ2-5|TRBV27|-
CASSPRTEETQYF
TGTGCCAGCAGCCCAAGGACAGAAGAGACCCAGTACTTC
>-|TRBJ2-3|TRBV30|-
CAWNTGKGTDTQYF
TGTGCCTGGAATACGGGAAAGGGCACAGATACGCAGTATTTT
>-|TRBJ1-3|TRBV24-1|-
CATSDLIVGLDGNTIYF
TGTGCCACCAGTGATTTGATTGTGGGCCTTGATGGAAACACCATATATTTT
>-|TRBJ1-1|TRBV4-2|-
CASSQEGFSTRTEAFF
TGTGCCAGCAGCCAAGAGGGTTTCTCTACGAGGACTGAAGCTTTCTTT
>-|TRBJ1-1|TRBV24-1|-
CATPARWGQLKILNTEAFF
TGTGCCACCCCTGCGAGGTGGGGGCAGCTCAAAATACTTAACACTGAAGCTTTCTTT
>-|TRBJ1-5|TRBV7-2|TRBD1
CASSLRTGQGQPQHF
TGTGCCAGCAGCCTTCGGACAGGGCAGGGGCAGCCCCAGCATTTT
>once|TRBJ2-1|TRBV9|-
CASSYDNDEQFF
TGTGCCAGCAGCTACGACAATGATGAGCAGTTCTTC
>-|TRBJ1-6|TRBV4-1|-
CASSQDWGHYNSPLHF
TGCGCCAGCAGCCAAGATTGGGGACATTATAATTCACCCCTCCACTTT
>-|TRBJ1-4|TRBV27|TRBD1
CASSPWTGGEKLFF
TGTGCCAGCAGTCCATGGACAGGGGGAGAAAAACTGTTTTTT
>-|TRBJ1-1|TRBV5-1|-
CASSQADRNTEAFF
TGCGCCAGCAGCCAGGCCGACAGGAACACTGAAGCTTTCTTT
>-|TRBJ1-5|TRBV29-1|-
CSVAAGGGNQPQHF
TGCAGCGTTGCGGCCGGGGGGGGCAATCAGCCCCAGCATTTT
>-|TRBJ2-3|TRBV24-1|-
CATSGPRNVVTDTQYF
TGTGCCACCAGTGGCCCGAGGAATGTCGTAACAGATACGCAGTATTTT
>-|TRBJ1-2|TRBV5-1|TRBD1
CASSLGQGQGDYGYTF
TGCGCCAGCAGCCTCGGACAGGGCCAGGGGGACTATGGCTACACCTTC
>few|TRBJ2-5|TRBV7-8|-
CASSARLGETQYF
TGTGCCAGCAGCGCGCGACTAGGGGAGACCCAGTACTTC
>-|TRBJ2-7|TRBV29-1|TRBD1
CSTRTGPNEQYF
TGCAGCACAAGGACAGGGCCCAACGAGCAGTACTTC
>-|TRBJ1-1|TRBV28|-
CASSLRGLNTEAFF
TGTGCCAGCAGTTTAAGGGGGTTAAACACTGAAGCTTTCTTT
>-|TRBJ2-1|TRBV6-2/TRBV6-3|TRBD1
CASSINRGVGNEQFF
TGTGCCAGCAGTATTAACAGGGGTGTGGGGAATGAGCAGTTCTTC
>-|TRBJ2-3|TRBV29-1|-
CSVADRSGTDTQYF
TGCAGCGTTGCTGACCGCTCAGGGACAGATACGCAGTATTTT
>once|TRBJ1-2|TRBV2|TRBD1
CASRSGQGLGGGYTF
TGTGCCAGCAGATCGGGACAGGGTTTGGGAGGTGGCTACACCTTC
>-|TRBJ2-2|TRBV29-1|-
CSVVDRNTGELFF
TGCAGCGTTGTGGACAGGAACACCGGGGAGCTGTTTTTT
>-|TRBJ1-2|TRBV5-1|TRBD1
CASSLGDRAYGYTF
TGCGCCAGCAGCTTGGGGGACAGGGCTTATGGCTACACCTTC
>-|TRBJ2-7|TRBV13|TRBD2
CASSRLSASGTYEQYF
TGTGCCAGCAGCCGACTCTCGGCTAGCGGCACCTACGAGCAGTACTTC
>-|TRBJ1-6|TRBV27|-
CASSYGGGRRAPLHF
TGTGCCAGCAGTTACGGGGGTGGCAGGAGGGCACCCCTCCACTTT
>-|TRBJ2-3|TRBV11-2|TRBD2
CASSFLLAGVTDTQYF
TGTGCCAGCAGCTTCCTACTAGCGGGGGTCACAGATACGCAGTATTTT
>-|TRBJ2-6|TRBV5-1|-
CASSTDSSGANVLTF
TGCGCCAGCAGCACGGACAGCTCTGGGGCCAACGTCCTGACTTTC
>-|TRBJ1-1|TRBV7-9|-
CASSLSQANTEAFF
TGTGCCAGCAGCTTAAGCCAGGCAAACACTGAAGCTTTCTTT
>-|TRBJ1-2|TRBV7-9|-
CASSLSGRGGSNYGYTF
TGTGCCAGCAGCTTATCGGGTCGAGGTGGGTCTAACTATGGCTACACCTTC
>-|TRBJ1-2|TRBV19|TRBD1
CASLSYRDRVFDGYTF
TGTGCCAGCCTTTCATACCGGGACAGGGTTTTTGATGGCTACACCTTC
>-|TRBJ2-3|TRBV5-1|TRBD1
CASRVTGVTDTQYF
TGCGCCAGCAGAGTGACAGGGGTCACAGATACGCAGTATTTT
>-|TRBJ2-1|TRBV7-9|TRBD1
CASSPVPGQGLKDNEQFF
TGTGCCAGCAGCCCCGTCCCGGGACAGGGACTAAAGGACAATGAGCAGTTCTTC
>once|TRBJ1-2|TRBV15|-
CATSPVGQWDGYTF
TGTGCCACTTCTCCCGTTGGACAGTGGGATGGCTACACCTTC